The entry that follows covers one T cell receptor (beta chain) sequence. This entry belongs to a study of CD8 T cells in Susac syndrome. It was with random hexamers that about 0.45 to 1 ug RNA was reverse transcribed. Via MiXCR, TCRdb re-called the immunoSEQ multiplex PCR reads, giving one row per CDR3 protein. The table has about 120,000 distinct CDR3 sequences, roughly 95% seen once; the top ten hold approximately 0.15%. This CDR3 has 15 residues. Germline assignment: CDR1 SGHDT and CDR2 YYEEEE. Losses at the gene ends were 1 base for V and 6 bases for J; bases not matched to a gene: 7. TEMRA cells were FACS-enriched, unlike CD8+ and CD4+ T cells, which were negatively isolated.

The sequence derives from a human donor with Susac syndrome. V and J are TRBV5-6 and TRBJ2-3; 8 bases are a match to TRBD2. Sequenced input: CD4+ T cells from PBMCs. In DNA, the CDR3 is TGTGCCAGCAGCTTGACTAGCGGCCCCTCCGATACGCAGTATTTT. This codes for CASSLTSGPSDTQYF.